This T cell receptor (beta chain) was captured in a study of blood T cell repertoires in COVID-19 (dated by TCRdb to the early 2020s). Regarding the research as a whole: Samples from collaborators originated in the United States, Italy and Spain and spanned both the acute and convalescent phases of COVID-19. The prospective study material was composed of cDNA or gDNA derived from T cells, B-cell-depleted T cells, or PBMCs. The samples were drawn from two sources: the first 160 participants of the ongoing ImmuneRACE study, and 1,200 or so subjects contributed by 6 global collaborators. Where available, HLA class I and class II types were taken from metadata supplied by the sample provider and were not determined by assay-based typing. The repertoires were made available in a free public database intended to serve as a resource for research on the immune response to SARS-CoV-2. Deeply sampled blood TCRbeta repertoires from subjects exposed to, actively infected with, or recovered from COVID-19 were included in the dataset. Sample metadata almost always included a de-identified subject ID, COVID-19 status, age in years and sex.

Overall study results and their limits: How much clinical and demographic metadata was included differed by source and by participant, and the metadata was provided uncurated.

The immunoSEQ Assay, a bias-controlled multiplex PCR, was used to amplify TCRbeta CDR3 regions from genomic DNA. The paper's processing steps were these. The number of nucleated cells in each sample was estimated by amplification of reference gene primers within the assay. Sequence reads were collapsed and filtered to measure the absolute abundance of every unique TCRbeta CDR3 rearrangement. For each sample, productive Simpson clonality was calculated as the square root of Simpson's diversity index across productive rearrangements. This immuneACCESS table, as held by TCRdb, lists in-frame sequences with V and J called but not all clones. Of the missing ones, under half trace to an unresolved V gene in checked studies; the others have no known cause. Clonal size and the V and J genes are those of that table, whereas D and trimming came from the DNA. The sample profile shows about 100,000 clones; around 93% of them were found once. Of the sample, under 2% is held by the ten largest clones.

As for this clone: The antigen this receptor binds is unknown. No base quality values were provided; no much bigger clone lies one nucleotide off.

Whole blood was collected in K2EDTA tubes by collaborating institutions according to the institutions' own protocols. For TCRbeta analysis, collaborator samples were shipped as frozen whole blood, as isolated PBMCs, or as DNA extracted from either sample type. The sequencing sample was made of peripheral blood. The clonotype was recovered from a human donor with active COVID-19. The donor label of this sample is uncertain.

The DNA is TGTGCCAGCACCAAGGGGGCGGCAGCCTACGAGCAGTACTTC. This is translated as CASTKGAAAYEQYF. This sequence uses TRBV5-6 and TRBJ2-7; 7 bases in between match TRBD1. Trimmed from V: 6 bases; trimmed from J: 2 bases; junction bases lacking a gene match: 8. From the cysteine up to the phenylalanine, the CDR3 has a length of 14 residues. The entry retains the CDR3 DNA only, 42 bases that are in frame from base 1. The germline V gene gives CDR1 as SGHDT and CDR2 as YYEEEE.